The entry below describes one T cell receptor (beta chain). This sample is drawn from a study of blood T cells in healthy people across ages. For the second PCR, which ran for about 6 to 11 cycles, a sample-barcoded 5' primer and a J-beta primer mix were used. One entry per CDR3 protein results from TCRdb running MiXCR on the 5' RACE reads. This sample has 1.5 million to 1.8 million distinct CDR3 sequences, with under 55% found just once. CDR3 length equals 13 residues. The sequencing sample was made of blood. This sequence joins TRBV21-1 and TRBJ1-5. TRBV21-1 is listed as a pseudogene. This TCR derives from a woman aged 18-29 years in good health. The CDR3 protein is CASSRLDNQPQHF. The CDR3, as DNA: TGTGCCAGCAGCCGTCTTGACAATCAGCCCCAGCATTTT.